This T cell receptor beta chain was sequenced in a study of cytomegalovirus exposure and HLA in healthy donors. Study-wide results and caveats: The authors excluded some V segments, including TRBV6-2 and TRBV6-3, as indistinguishable.

This CDR3 contains 14 residues. Germline CDR1 SGHRS, CDR2 YFSETQ. V dropped 4 bases and J dropped 2; count of bases not matched to a gene: 5. The study ran its PCR with 60 Vbeta and 13 Jbeta primers. The table came from immunoSEQ multiplex PCR; TCRdb's copy has only in-frame clones and leaves some out. Here the sample spans about 140,000 clones, 60% to 80% being singletons. A note on this clone: Its target is not known.

The J gene is TRBJ2-5, the V gene TRBV5-1; 7 nucleotides align to TRBD2. Sequencing was done on a sample of PBMCs. The clonotype comes from a man between 35 and 55 years old in good health and CMV-seronegative. CDR3 loop: CASSGGELQETQYF. The DNA of the CDR3 is TGCGCCAGCAGCGGGGGGGAATTACAAGAGACCCAGTACTTC.